The clone carrying this TCR beta chain was found many times. No antigen is known for it. CDR1 and CDR2 from the germline V gene are DFQATT and SNEGSKA (reference sequence). Trimming left V 8 bases short and J 3 bases short, with 17 bases between. There are 13 residues in the CDR3. The data stem from a study of T cells in Graves' hyperthyroidism and ophthalmopathy. Study-level results: It was a median approximately 6 months before onset that the model predicted ophthalmopathy.

Amplified regions were TCR beta CDR3 sequences from RNA transcripts. A set of HTBI primers served as the primers for a first-round RT-PCR of the TCR CDR3. TCRdb processed the multiplex PCR reads anew with MiXCR; each CDR3 protein has one entry. The sample shows fewer than 500,000 distinct CDR3 sequences, around 15% of them seen only once. This clonotype was sampled from a man younger than 35 with Graves' ophthalmopathy. The chain combines TRBV20-1 with TRBJ2-7, with D possibly matching TRBD2 (6 bases). The sample taken for sequencing was blood. This CDR3 is CSSSRGGGYEQYF. The CDR3 DNA follows: TGCAGTTCGAGTAGGGGAGGCGGCTACGAGCAGTACTTC.